A single sample is the source of the 32 T cell receptor beta chains below, sequenced in a study of T cells in Graves' hyperthyroidism and ophthalmopathy (dated by TCRdb to the late 2010s). The library relied on multiplex PCR. TCRdb records Illumina HiSeq 2000 as the sequencer. The TCR beta CDR3 regions were amplified from the RNA transcripts. The first round of RT-PCR for the TCR CDR3 was performed with the HTBI primer set and the Qiagen OneStep RT-PCR kit. TCRdb's own reprocessing of the public reads used fastp at Q25 and MiXCR and kept productive beta chains. Identical CDR3 proteins give one entry, which carries the most common genes and DNA. Within this sample are approximately 530,000 distinct CDR3 sequences, with approximately 20% of them counted one time only. About 50% of the sample belongs to the ten largest clones. The sample taken for sequencing was blood. The source is a man aged 40-50 years with Graves' ophthalmopathy.

The CDR3: CASSQLAGELFF. CDR3 coding DNA: TGTGCCAGCAGCCAACTAGCGGGGGAGCTGTTTTTT. V and J are TRBV6-1 and TRBJ2-2; 7 positions match TRBD2. CDR1 MNHNS and CDR2 SASEGT come from the germline V gene. J lost 8 bases, V lost 6 bases, and 3 bases had no gene match. The CDR3 has 12 residues.

In its sample, this clonotype was seen many times. The V call is TRBV28, the J call TRBJ1-2; D ambiguous. The CDR3 has 14 residues. V gave up 1 base and J gave up 1 base, with 7 bases separating them. The germline CDR1 and CDR2 sequences are MDHEN and SYDVKM. The CDR3 sequence: CASSLSGINYGYTF. The CDR3 nucleotides read TGTGCCAGCAGTTTATCGGGCATTAACTATGGCTACACCTTC.

This clonotype was seen at least ten times. The chain has TRBV18 and TRBJ1-5; tentatively, D is TRBD1 (5 bases). The CDR3 has 17 amino acids. In germline, CDR1 is KGHSH, CDR2 LQKENI. V lost 3 bases, J lost 0 bases, and 15 bases lay in between. The CDR3 is CASSPWQVGDSNQPQHF. The DNA for the CDR3 is TGTGCCAGCTCACCGTGGCAGGTAGGGGATAGCAATCAGCCCCAGCATTTT.

This clonotype was picked up a small number of times. The V gene is TRBV12-3 or TRBV12-4, the J gene TRBJ1-4, with 8 bases lining up with TRBD1. The CDR3 extends over 15 amino acids. J lost 4 bases, V lost 6 bases, and 7 bases had no gene match. The CDR3 reads CASSPPGQVNEKLFF. DNA of the CDR3: TGTGCCAGCAGCCCACCGGGACAGGTTAATGAAAAACTGTTTTTT.

This clonotype was seen more than once but under ten times. Germline and junction disagree at one end, which may indicate a read error. V gene TRBV6-1 combines with J gene TRBJ1-1, with D unclear. This CDR3 has 11 amino acids. CDR1 is MNHNS, CDR2 SASEGT, per germline. Here the CDR3 reads CASSGSSESFF. CDR3 nucleotide sequence: TGTGCCAGCAGTGGCTCCTCTGAATCTTTCTTT.

The chain links TRBV5-6 to TRBJ1-1, with unresolved D. The CDR3 loop spans 16 amino acids. V was cut by 0 bases and J by 0 bases, with 12 bases left in between. The germline V gene has CDR1 SGHDT and CDR2 YYEEEE. The CDR3 spells CASSLAARFMNTEAFF. The CDR3 bases are TGTGCCAGCAGCTTGGCCGCGCGATTCATGAACACTGAAGCTTTCTTT.

This clonotype occurred a few times. The chain combines TRBV6-2 or TRBV6-3 with TRBJ1-1, with D maybe TRBD1 (6 bases). V lost 5 bases and J 7 bases, leaving 14 bases between the germline ends. The germline V gene has CDR1 MNHEY and CDR2 SVGEGT. This CDR3 comprises 13 residues. CDR3 residues: CASSESTGFEAFF. The CDR3 nucleotides read TGTGCCAGCAGTGAATCGACAGGCTTTGAAGCTTTCTTT.

DNA for the CDR3: TGCAGTGCTAGTCAAATGGGATTACTCTACGAGCAGTACTTC. Amino acids: CSASQMGLLYEQYF. The V call is TRBV20-1, the J call TRBJ2-7; D gene unclear. V lost 3 bases and J lost 3, with 15 bases in between. Germline CDR1 reads DFQATT; CDR2 reads SNEGSKA (reference sequence). This CDR3 is 14 amino acids long.

There are many counts of this clonotype. The chain links TRBV2 to TRBJ1-2, with D tentatively TRBD1 (6 bases). V was shortened by 6 bases and J by 0 bases, with 11 bases between the two germline ends. The CDR3 is made up of 14 amino acids. CDR1 SNHLY and CDR2 FYNNEI come from the germline V gene. The CDR3 DNA sequence: TGTGCCAGCAGCCGGACAGTCACTAACTATGGCTACACCTTC. The encoded protein is CASSRTVTNYGYTF. Full variable domain (rest looked up from reference TRBV2 and TRBJ1-2): EPEVTQTPSHQVTQMGQEVILRCVPISNHLYFYWYRQILGQKVEFLVSFYNNEISEKSEIFDDQFSVERPDGSNFTLKIRSTKLEDSAMYFCASSRTVTNYGYTFGSGTRLTVV.

The V gene is TRBV6-2 or TRBV6-3, the J gene TRBJ1-1, with 7 bases lining up with TRBD1. CDR1 and CDR2 (germline): MNHEY, SVGEGT. The ends lost 6 bases at V and 4 bases at J; junction bases unmatched: 11. This CDR3 is built from 15 residues. The CDR3 sequence: CASRGTAGRSTEAFF. In DNA form, the CDR3 reads TGTGCCAGCAGAGGGACAGCGGGGAGGAGCACTGAAGCTTTCTTT.

This clonotype was recorded at least ten times. This sequence joins TRBV7-2 and TRBJ1-5; TRBD1 might be the D (5 bases). Germline CDR1 is SGHTA and CDR2 is FQGNSA. This CDR3 region has 14 residues. The ends were cut back, 5 bases at V and 7 bases at J, with 15 bases in the middle. The CDR3 reads CASSDLGDWQPQHF. The CDR3, as DNA: TGTGCCAGCAGCGATCTGGGGGATTGGCAGCCCCAGCATTTT.

This clonotype has a count of ten or more. The chain uses TRBV30 and TRBJ1-1; unclear D gene. CDR1 GTSNPN and CDR2 SVGIG come from the germline V gene (reference sequence). The CDR3 contains 15 residues. Trimming removed 0 bases from V and 2 bases from J, with 13 bases in between. In DNA, the CDR3 is TGTGCCTGGAGTGTACAGCCAGGTCCAAACACTGAAGCTTTCTTT. Translated, it gives CAWSVQPGPNTEAFF.

J is TRBJ1-5 and V is TRBV12-3 or TRBV12-4, with TRBD1 as a possible D gene (6 bases). The CDR3 has 15 residues. The V and J ends lost 1 base and 2 bases respectively, with 9 bases between them. CDR3 sequence: CASSLVGAGNQPQHF. As DNA, the CDR3 is TGTGCCAGCAGTTTAGTGGGGGCTGGCAATCAGCCCCAGCATTTT.

The sample holds many counts of this clonotype. The chain couples TRBV3-1 to TRBJ2-1, with 9 bases that match TRBD2. V lost 0 bases, J lost 4 bases, and 7 bases stayed unmatched. Germline assignment: CDR1 LGHDT and CDR2 YNNKEL (reference sequence). This CDR3 comprises 17 residues. Here the CDR3 reads CASSQDRLAVIYNEQFF. DNA for the CDR3: TGTGCCAGCAGCCAAGATAGACTAGCGGTGATATACAATGAGCAGTTCTTC.

This clonotype has ten or more counts. This chain joins TRBV30 and TRBJ2-3; D not resolved. The CDR3 contains 16 residues. The germline CDR1 and CDR2 sequences are GTSNPN and SVGIG (reference sequence). V dropped 1 base and J dropped 6 bases, with 20 bases sitting between them. Here the CDR3 DNA reads TGTGCCTGGAGTGCAGGTGTCACCTCGGTTTGGGATACGCAGTATTTT. It specifies CAWSAGVTSVWDTQYF.

This clonotype was recorded at least ten times. The genes are TRBV12-3 or TRBV12-4 and TRBJ1-1; no definite D call. The length of the CDR3 is 14 residues. V gave up 1 base and J gave up 3 bases, with 9 bases separating them. CDR3 protein: CASSLDNPDTEAFF. Here the CDR3 DNA reads TGTGCCAGCAGTTTAGACAATCCGGACACTGAAGCTTTCTTT.

This clonotype has a count of ten or more. The rearrangement uses TRBV4-3 and TRBJ2-7; no clear D gene. V dropped 0 bases and J dropped 4 bases, with 7 bases sitting between them. This CDR3 contains 13 residues. Per germline, CDR1 LGHNA and CDR2 YSLEER. CDR3 loop: CASSQEAPYEQYF. CDR3 in DNA: TGCGCCAGCAGCCAAGAGGCCCCTTACGAGCAGTACTTC.

This chain joins TRBV4-1 and TRBJ2-5; D could derive from TRBD1 or TRBD2 (5 bases each). This CDR3 is built from 13 residues. Germline CDR1 and CDR2: MGHRA and YSYEKL. V was pared by 2 bases and J by 7 bases, with 11 bases between. In DNA form, the CDR3 reads TGCGCCAGCAGCCAAAGGGACGGAGCGACCCAGTACTTC. This translates into CASSQRDGATQYF.

CDR3 sequence (DNA): TGTGCCAGCACCCTAGCGGGAGCGTACGAGCAGTACTTC. It specifies CASTLAGAYEQYF. V and J are TRBV7-2 and TRBJ2-7, with 10 bases that match TRBD2. This CDR3 has 13 amino acids. V trimming: 7 bases; J trimming: 4 bases; junction bases outside the gene matches: 4. Per the germline V gene, CDR1 is SGHTA and CDR2 is FQGNSA.

In its sample, this clonotype was seen many times. The gene calls are TRBV2 and TRBJ2-2, with D possibly TRBD2 on 6 matching bases. This CDR3 is 14 amino acids long. Deletions cut 4 bases from V and 4 bases from J, with 10 bases between. Germline V CDR1 and CDR2: SNHLY, FYNNEI. CDR3 residues: CASSGLEGTGELFF. As DNA, the CDR3 is TGTGCCAGCAGTGGACTAGAAGGCACCGGGGAGCTGTTTTTT.

There are many counts of this clonotype. J is TRBJ2-7 and V is TRBV4-2; D may be TRBD1 or TRBD2 (5 bases each). Between the trimmed V and J ends, which lost 6 bases and 5 bases, there was a span of 14 bases. The CDR3 is 13 residues long. Per the germline V gene, CDR1 is LGHNA and CDR2 is YNFKEQ. The CDR3 bases are TGTGCCAGCAGTACTACTAGGGGCCACGAGCAGTACTTC. It specifies CASSTTRGHEQYF.

This clonotype was counted ten times or more. This rearrangement joins TRBV28 to TRBJ2-1; D remains unclear. Trimming stripped 7 bases from V and 0 bases from J, with 13 bases between. Germline-derived CDR1 and CDR2 are MDHEN and SYDVKM. CDR3 length equals 15 residues. CDR3 nucleotides: TGTGCCAGCACCGACGTGGATCGCTCCTACAATGAGCAGTTCTTC. It is translated as CASTDVDRSYNEQFF.

The rearrangement joins TRBV15 to TRBJ2-1, with D possibly being TRBD2 (6 bases). The CDR3 totals 16 residues. The germline V gene has CDR1 LNHNV and CDR2 YYDKDF (reference sequence). V lost 5 bases and J lost 1, with 15 bases in between. CDR3 amino acids: CATSRSGLGSYNEQFF. The DNA of the CDR3 is TGTGCCACCAGCCGCAGCGGGCTCGGATCCTACAATGAGCAGTTCTTC.

This rearrangement joins TRBV4-1 to TRBJ1-1; D not resolved. This CDR3 has 15 amino acids. CDR1 and CDR2 (germline): MGHRA, YSYEKL. V was cut by 5 bases and J by 0 bases, with 13 bases left in between. The CDR3 reads CASSERYQLNTEAFF. The CDR3 DNA follows: TGCGCCAGCAGCGAACGTTACCAGCTGAACACTGAAGCTTTCTTT.

This clonotype was picked up many times. The rearrangement uses TRBV30 and TRBJ2-5; no definite D call. CDR3 size: 13 residues. Between the trimmed V and J ends, which lost 3 bases and 6 bases, there was a span of 14 bases. CDR1 is GTSNPN, CDR2 SVGIG, per germline (reference sequence). The CDR3 DNA reads TGTGCCTGGAGGGTCGCCCCCGGGCAGACCCAGTACTTC. Encoded protein: CAWRVAPGQTQYF. The whole variable domain, filled in from reference TRBV30 and TRBJ2-5, reads SQTIHQWPATLVQPVGSPLSLECTVEGTSNPNLYWYRQAAGRGLQLLFYSVGIGQISSEVPQNLSASRPQDRQFILSSKKLLLSDSGFYLCAWRVAPGQTQYFGPGTRLLVL.

The chain joins TRBV9 to TRBJ2-7; possible D gene TRBD1, 6 bases. This CDR3 contains 14 residues. V lost 4 bases and J lost 4, with 15 bases in between. Germline CDR1 and CDR2: SGDLS and YYNGEE. CDR3 sequence (DNA): TGTGCCAGCAGCAGACGACAGGAATCATACGAGCAGTACTTC. This sequence encodes CASSRRQESYEQYF. The full variable domain, with the rest looked up from reference TRBV9 and TRBJ2-7, is DSGVTQTPKHLITATGQRVTLRCSPRSGDLSVYWYQQSLDQGLQFLIQYYNGEERAKGNILERFSAQQFPDLHSELNLSSLELGDSALYFCASSRRQESYEQYFGPGTRLTVT.

The rearrangement joins TRBV6-5 to TRBJ1-1; D is perhaps TRBD1 (5 bases). CDR3 size: 12 residues. Trimming took 2 bases from V and 6 from J, leaving 7 bases between them. In germline, CDR1 is MNHEY, CDR2 SVGAGI. The CDR3 protein is CASSYPGAEAFF. The CDR3 coding sequence is TGTGCCAGCAGTTACCCGGGGGCTGAAGCTTTCTTT.

This chain links TRBV10-2 with TRBJ2-5; D is possibly TRBD2 (7 bases). The CDR3 has 16 amino acids. V was trimmed by 6 bases and J by 3 bases, leaving 20 bases between them. Germline assignment: CDR1 WSHSY and CDR2 SAAADI. Here the CDR3 reads CASSSSGGRLKETQYF. CDR3 nucleotide sequence: TGCGCCAGCAGCTCCTCCGGGGGGCGACTAAAAGAGACCCAGTACTTC.

This clonotype was seen a handful of times. V and J are TRBV24-1 and TRBJ2-1; 10 bases are a match to TRBD2. This CDR3 comprises 21 residues. V dropped 1 base and J dropped 3; count of bases not matched to a gene: 17. Germline CDR1 reads KGHDR; CDR2 reads SFDVKD. CDR3 DNA: TGTGCCACCAGTGATTTATCCCCCCCCCCCCCTCTAGCGGGAGACTACAATGAGCAGTTCTTC. Translated: CATSDLSPPPPLAGDYNEQFF.

The V call is TRBV6-4, the J call TRBJ2-7, with D possibly matching TRBD1 (5 bases). Germline CDR1 reads MRHNA; CDR2 reads SNTAGT. The V and J ends lost 7 bases and 5 bases respectively, with 12 bases between them. This CDR3 comprises 12 residues. Written as DNA, the CDR3 is TGTGCCAGCACTCAGGGCGTCCACGAGCAGTACTTC. Its translation: CASTQGVHEQYF.

The chain recombines TRBV13 with TRBJ2-5; D call uncertain. Per the germline V gene, CDR1 is PRHDT and CDR2 is FYEKMQ (reference sequence). V lost 2 bases and J lost 5, with 6 bases in between. The CDR3 is 12 residues long. For the CDR3, the DNA is TGTGCCAGCAGCTTAAGATCGGAGACCCAGTACTTC. It encodes CASSLRSETQYF.

This clonotype occurred many times. This chain connects TRBV7-8 to TRBJ1-4; the match to TRBD1 covers 7 bases. This CDR3 comprises 16 residues. Germline V CDR1 and CDR2: SGHVS, FQNEAQ. The V and J ends lost 3 bases and 4 bases, in that order; junction bases with no gene match: 8. CDR3 residues: CASSFKTGPINEKLFF. The CDR3, as DNA: TGTGCCAGCAGCTTCAAGACAGGGCCGATTAATGAAAAACTGTTTTTT.